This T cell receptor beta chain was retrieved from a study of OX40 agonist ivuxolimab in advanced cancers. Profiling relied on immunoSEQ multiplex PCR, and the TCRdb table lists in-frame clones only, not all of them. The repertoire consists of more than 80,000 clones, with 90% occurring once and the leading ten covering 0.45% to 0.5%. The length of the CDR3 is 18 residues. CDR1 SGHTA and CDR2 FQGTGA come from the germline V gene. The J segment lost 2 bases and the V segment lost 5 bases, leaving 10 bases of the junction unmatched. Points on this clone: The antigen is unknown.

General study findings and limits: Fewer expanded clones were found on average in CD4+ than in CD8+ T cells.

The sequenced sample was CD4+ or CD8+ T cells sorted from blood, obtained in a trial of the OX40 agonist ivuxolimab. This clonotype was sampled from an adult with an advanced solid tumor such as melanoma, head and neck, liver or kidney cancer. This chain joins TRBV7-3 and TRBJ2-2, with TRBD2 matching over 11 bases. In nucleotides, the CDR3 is TGTGCCAGCAGCCCACTAGCGGGGGCGATAAGAAACACCGGGGAGCTGTTTTTT. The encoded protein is CASSPLAGAIRNTGELFF. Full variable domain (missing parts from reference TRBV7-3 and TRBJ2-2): GAGVSQTPSNKVTEKGKYVELRCDPISGHTALYWYRQSLGQGPEFLIYFQGTGAADDSGLPNDRFFAVRPEGSVSTLKIQRTERGDSAVYLCASSPLAGAIRNTGELFFGEGSRLTVL.